The clone carrying this T cell receptor beta chain was recorded a few times. Its antigen is as yet unknown. TCRdb used MiXCR to reprocess the reads, holding one entry per CDR3 protein. The sample carries about 700,000 distinct CDR3 sequences, around 31% recorded once. J gave up 5 bases and V 6 bases, and 9 bases lay outside the gene matches. This CDR3 is 15 amino acids long. The germline CDR1 and CDR2 sequences are LNHDA and SQIVND (reference sequence). This entry is derived from a study of T cell repertoires in cytomegalovirus infection. The sequenced sample was cultured PBMCs, obtained from culture after CMV antigen stimulation. The chain has TRBV19 and TRBJ2-1; TRBD1 aligns across 8 bases. The sequence was obtained from a human donor in good health (CMV status not recorded). Some clones in this sample may be carry-over from other donors' samples. This chain's CDR3 is CASRSQGALDNEQFF. CDR3 nucleotides: TGTGCCAGTAGAAGTCAGGGGGCGCTTGACAATGAGCAGTTCTTC.